The clone carrying this T cell receptor beta chain has ten or more counts. This CDR3 has 15 amino acids. CDR1 is MNHEY, CDR2 SMNVEV, per germline (reference sequence). V was cut by 3 bases and J by 0 bases, with 6 bases left in between. This entry belongs to a study of T-cell reconstitution after alpha-beta-depleted transplantation in children. The TCRbeta library incorporated unique molecular identifiers. TCRdb fed the PCR reads into MiXCR, producing one record per CDR3 protein. The sample yields approximately 200,000 distinct CDR3 sequences, approximately 15% seen once. This TCR was sampled from a human donor who donated a stem cell graft to a child with acute lymphoblastic leukemia. The sequencing here drew on PBMCs from the stem cell graft donor, taken from the stem cell graft. The rearrangement uses TRBV27 and TRBJ1-6; D ambiguous. For the CDR3, the DNA is TGTGCCAGCAGTTTGGGGATCTCCTATAATTCACCCCTCCACTTT. It is translated as CASSLGISYNSPLHF.